This T cell receptor beta chain was documented in a study of OX40 agonist ivuxolimab in advanced cancers. General study results and limits: Near-lowest levels of clonal expansion characterized partial responders at 0.1-3.0 mg/kg.

This CDR3 comprises 13 residues. CDR1 MDHEN and CDR2 SYDVKM come from the germline V gene. V lost 2 bases, J lost 7 bases, and 9 bases lay in between. Sequenced by immunoSEQ multiplex PCR; TCRdb stores in-frame clones only, minus some. Here the sample spans about 32,000 clones, approximately 86% being singletons. Notes on this clone: Its antigen is not identified.

The specimen was CD4+ or CD8+ T cells sorted from blood, collected in a trial of the OX40 agonist ivuxolimab. This clonotype originated in an adult with an advanced solid tumor such as melanoma, head and neck, liver or kidney cancer. The gene calls are TRBV28 and TRBJ2-1; D not resolved. The DNA of the CDR3 is TGTGCCAGCAGTTTAGGAAGACGGAATGAGCAGTTCTTC. This codes for CASSLGRRNEQFF.